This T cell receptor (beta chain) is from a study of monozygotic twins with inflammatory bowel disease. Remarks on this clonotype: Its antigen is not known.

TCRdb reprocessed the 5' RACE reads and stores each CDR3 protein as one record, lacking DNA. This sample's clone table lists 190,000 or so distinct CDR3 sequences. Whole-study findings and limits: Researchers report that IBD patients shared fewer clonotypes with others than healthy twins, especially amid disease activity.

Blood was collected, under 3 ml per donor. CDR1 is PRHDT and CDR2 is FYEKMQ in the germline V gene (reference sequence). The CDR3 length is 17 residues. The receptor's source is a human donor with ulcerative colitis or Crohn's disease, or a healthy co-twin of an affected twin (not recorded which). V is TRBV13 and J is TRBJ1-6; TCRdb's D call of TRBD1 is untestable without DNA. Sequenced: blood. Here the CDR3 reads CASSLAKQGTRNSPLHF. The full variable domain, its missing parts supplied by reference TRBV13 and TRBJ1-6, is AAGVIQSPRHLIKEKRETATLKCYPIPRHDTVYWYQQGPGQDPQFLISFYEKMQSDKGSIPDRFSAQQFSDYHSELNMSSLELGDSALYFCASSLAKQGTRNSPLHFGNGTRLTVT.